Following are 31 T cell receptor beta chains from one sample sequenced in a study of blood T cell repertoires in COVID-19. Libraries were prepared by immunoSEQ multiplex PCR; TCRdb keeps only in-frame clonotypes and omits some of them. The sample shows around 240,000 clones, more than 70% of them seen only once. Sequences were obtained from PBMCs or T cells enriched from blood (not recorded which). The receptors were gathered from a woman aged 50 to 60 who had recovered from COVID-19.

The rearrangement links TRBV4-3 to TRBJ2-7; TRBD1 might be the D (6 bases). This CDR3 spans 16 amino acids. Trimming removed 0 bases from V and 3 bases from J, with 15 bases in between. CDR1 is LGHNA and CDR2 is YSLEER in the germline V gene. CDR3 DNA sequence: TGCGCCAGCAGCCAAGAGCTCGGGACAAATAGCTACGAGCAGTACTTC. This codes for CASSQELGTNSYEQYF.

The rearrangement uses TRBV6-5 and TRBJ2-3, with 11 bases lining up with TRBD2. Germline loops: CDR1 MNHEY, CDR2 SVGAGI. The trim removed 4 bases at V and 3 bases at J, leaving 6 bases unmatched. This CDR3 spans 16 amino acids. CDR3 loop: CASSSQLAGVTDTQYF. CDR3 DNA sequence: TGTGCCAGCAGTTCCCAACTAGCGGGGGTGACAGATACGCAGTATTTT.

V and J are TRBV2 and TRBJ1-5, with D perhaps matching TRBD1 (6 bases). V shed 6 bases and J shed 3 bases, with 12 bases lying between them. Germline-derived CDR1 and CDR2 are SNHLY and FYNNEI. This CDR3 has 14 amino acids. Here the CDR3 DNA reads TGTGCCAGCAGAGAGGACAGATACAATCAGCCCCAGCATTTT. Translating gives CASREDRYNQPQHF.

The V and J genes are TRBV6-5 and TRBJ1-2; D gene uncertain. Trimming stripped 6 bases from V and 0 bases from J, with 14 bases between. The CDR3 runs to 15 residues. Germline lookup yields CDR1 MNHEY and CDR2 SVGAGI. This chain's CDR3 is CASRGRYSPNYGYTF. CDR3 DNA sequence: TGTGCCAGCAGAGGCCGATACAGTCCTAACTATGGCTACACCTTC.

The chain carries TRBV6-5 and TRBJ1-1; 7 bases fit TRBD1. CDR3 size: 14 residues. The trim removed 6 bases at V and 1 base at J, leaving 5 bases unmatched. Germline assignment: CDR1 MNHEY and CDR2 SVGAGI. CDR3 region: CASRTGVGNTEAFF. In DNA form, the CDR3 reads TGTGCCAGCAGAACAGGGGTGGGGAACACTGAAGCTTTCTTT.

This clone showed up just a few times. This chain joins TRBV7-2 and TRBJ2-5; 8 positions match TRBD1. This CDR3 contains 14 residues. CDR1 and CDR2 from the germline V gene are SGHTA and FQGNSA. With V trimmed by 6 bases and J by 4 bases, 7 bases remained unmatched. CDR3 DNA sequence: TGTGCCAGCAGTATTCAGGGGGCCTCAGAGACCCAGTACTTC. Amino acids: CASSIQGASETQYF.

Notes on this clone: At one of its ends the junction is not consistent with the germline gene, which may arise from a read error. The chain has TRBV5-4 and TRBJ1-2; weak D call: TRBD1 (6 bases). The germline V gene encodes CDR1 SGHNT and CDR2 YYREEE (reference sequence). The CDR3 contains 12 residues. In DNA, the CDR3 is TGTGCCAGCAGCCATGAGGACGGGACAAGCGGCTTC. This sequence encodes CASSHEDGTSGF.

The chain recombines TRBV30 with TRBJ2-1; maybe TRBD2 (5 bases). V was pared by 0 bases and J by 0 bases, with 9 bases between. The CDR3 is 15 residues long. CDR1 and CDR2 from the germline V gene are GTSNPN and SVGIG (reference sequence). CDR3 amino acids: CAWSVLGSSYNEQFF. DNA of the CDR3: TGTGCCTGGAGTGTACTTGGGAGCTCCTACAATGAGCAGTTCTTC. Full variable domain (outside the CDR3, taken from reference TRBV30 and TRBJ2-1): SQTIHQWPATLVQPVGSPLSLECTVEGTSNPNLYWYRQAAGRGLQLLFYSVGIGQISSEVPQNLSASRPQDRQFILSSKKLLLSDSGFYLCAWSVLGSSYNEQFFGPGTRLTVL.

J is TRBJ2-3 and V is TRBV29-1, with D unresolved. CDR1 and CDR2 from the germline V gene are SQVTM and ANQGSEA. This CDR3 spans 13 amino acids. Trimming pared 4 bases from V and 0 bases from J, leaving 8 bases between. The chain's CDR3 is CSVGRTSTDTQYF. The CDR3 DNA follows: TGCAGCGTTGGAAGAACTAGCACAGATACGCAGTATTTT.

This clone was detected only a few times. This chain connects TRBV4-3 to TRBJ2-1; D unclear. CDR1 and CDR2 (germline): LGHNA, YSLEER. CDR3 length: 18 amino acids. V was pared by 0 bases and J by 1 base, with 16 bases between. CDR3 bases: TGCGCCAGCAGCCAAGAATTCCGTGACTTGGAGTCCTACAATGAGCAGTTCTTC. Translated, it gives CASSQEFRDLESYNEQFF.

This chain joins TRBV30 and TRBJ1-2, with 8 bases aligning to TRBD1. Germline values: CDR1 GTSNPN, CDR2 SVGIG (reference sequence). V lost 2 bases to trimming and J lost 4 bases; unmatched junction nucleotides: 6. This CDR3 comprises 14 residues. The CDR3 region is CAWSKRDRIYGYTF. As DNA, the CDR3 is TGTGCCTGGAGTAAACGGGACAGGATCTATGGCTACACCTTC.

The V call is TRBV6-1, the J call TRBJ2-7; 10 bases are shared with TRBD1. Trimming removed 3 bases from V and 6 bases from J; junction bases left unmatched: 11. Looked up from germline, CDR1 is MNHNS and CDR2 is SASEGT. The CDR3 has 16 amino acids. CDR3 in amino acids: CASSEGPTGGQVEQYF. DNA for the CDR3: TGTGCCAGCAGTGAGGGCCCGACAGGGGGCCAGGTCGAGCAGTACTTC.

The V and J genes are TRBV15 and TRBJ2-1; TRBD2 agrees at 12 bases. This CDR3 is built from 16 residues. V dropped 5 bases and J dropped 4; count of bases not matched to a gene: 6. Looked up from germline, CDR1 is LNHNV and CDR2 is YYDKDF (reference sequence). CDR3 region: CATSRQLAGGYNEQFF. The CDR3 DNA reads TGTGCCACCAGCCGACAACTAGCGGGAGGTTACAATGAGCAGTTCTTC.

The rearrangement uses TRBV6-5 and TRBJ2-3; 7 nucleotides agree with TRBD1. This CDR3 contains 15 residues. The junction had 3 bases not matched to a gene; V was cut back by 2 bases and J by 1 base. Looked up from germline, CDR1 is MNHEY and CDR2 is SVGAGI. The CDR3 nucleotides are TGTGCCAGCAGTTACAGTCAGGGGGGCACAGATACGCAGTATTTT. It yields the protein CASSYSQGGTDTQYF.

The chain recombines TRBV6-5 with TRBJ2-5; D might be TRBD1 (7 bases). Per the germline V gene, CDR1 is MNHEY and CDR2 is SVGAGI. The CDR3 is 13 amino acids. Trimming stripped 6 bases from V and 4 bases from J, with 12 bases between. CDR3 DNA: TGTGCCAGCAGCCGTCAGGGGGGAGAGACCCAGTACTTC. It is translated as CASSRQGGETQYF.

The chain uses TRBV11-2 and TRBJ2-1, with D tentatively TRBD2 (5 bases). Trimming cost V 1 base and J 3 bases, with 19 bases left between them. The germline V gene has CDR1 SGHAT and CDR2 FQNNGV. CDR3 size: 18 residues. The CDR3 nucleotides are TGTGCCAGCAGCTTAGGGGGATTGGGGAGCCTGGGCTACAATGAGCAGTTCTTC. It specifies CASSLGGLGSLGYNEQFF.

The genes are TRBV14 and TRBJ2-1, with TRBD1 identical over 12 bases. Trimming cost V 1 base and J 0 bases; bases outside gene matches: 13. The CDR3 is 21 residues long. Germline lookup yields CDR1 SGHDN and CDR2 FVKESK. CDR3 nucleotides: TGTGCCAGCAGCCAAGGCCGGTGGGGACAGGGGGCGTCCAGCTCCTACAATGAGCAGTTCTTC. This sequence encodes CASSQGRWGQGASSSYNEQFF.

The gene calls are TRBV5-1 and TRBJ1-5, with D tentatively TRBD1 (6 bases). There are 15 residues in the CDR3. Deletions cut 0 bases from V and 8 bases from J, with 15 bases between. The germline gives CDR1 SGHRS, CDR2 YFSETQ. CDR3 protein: CASSLGGGGGEPQHF. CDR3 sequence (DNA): TGCGCCAGCAGCTTGGGGGGCGGGGGCGGGGAGCCCCAGCATTTT. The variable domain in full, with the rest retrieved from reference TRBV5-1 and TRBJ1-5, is KAGVTQTPRYLIKTRGQQVTLSCSPISGHRSVSWYQQTPGQGLQFLFEYFSETQRNKGNFPGRFSGRQFSNSRSEMNVSTLELGDSALYLCASSLGGGGGEPQHFGDGTRLSIL.

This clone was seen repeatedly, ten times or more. The CDR3 sequence: CASSLVGYEQYF. The CDR3 nucleotides are TGTGCCAGCAGCTTGGTCGGCTACGAGCAGTACTTC. The genes are TRBV11-2 and TRBJ2-7; D call uncertain. Deletions cut 3 bases from V and 3 bases from J, with 6 bases between. CDR3 length: 12 amino acids. In germline, CDR1 is SGHAT, CDR2 FQNNGV.

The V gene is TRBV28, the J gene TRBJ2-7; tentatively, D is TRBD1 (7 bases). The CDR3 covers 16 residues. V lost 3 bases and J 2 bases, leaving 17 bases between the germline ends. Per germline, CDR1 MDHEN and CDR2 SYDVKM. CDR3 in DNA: TGTGCCAGCAGTTTCCGCGGGACAGCTAGAGCCTACGAGCAGTACTTC. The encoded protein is CASSFRGTARAYEQYF.

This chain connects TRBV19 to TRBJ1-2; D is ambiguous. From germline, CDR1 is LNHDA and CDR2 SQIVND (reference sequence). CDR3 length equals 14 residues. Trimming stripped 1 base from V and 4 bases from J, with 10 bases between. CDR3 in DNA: TGTGCCAGTAGTATAGCGGGAGGCTTCTATGGCTACACCTTC. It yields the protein CASSIAGGFYGYTF.

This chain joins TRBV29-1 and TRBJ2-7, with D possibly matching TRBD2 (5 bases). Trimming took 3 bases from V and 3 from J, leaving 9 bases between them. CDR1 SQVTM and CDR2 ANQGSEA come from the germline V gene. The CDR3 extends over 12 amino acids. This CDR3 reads CSVDNGNYEQYF. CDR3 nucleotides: TGCAGCGTTGATAACGGGAACTACGAGCAGTACTTC.

The CDR3 is CASSAQGLQPQHF. CDR3 DNA sequence: TGCGCCAGCAGCGCCCAGGGATTACAGCCCCAGCATTTT. The rearrangement links TRBV10-2 to TRBJ1-5; a weak D match, TRBD1 (5 bases). Looked up from germline, CDR1 is WSHSY and CDR2 is SAAADI. V was pared by 6 bases and J by 7 bases, with 13 bases between. The CDR3 has 13 amino acids.

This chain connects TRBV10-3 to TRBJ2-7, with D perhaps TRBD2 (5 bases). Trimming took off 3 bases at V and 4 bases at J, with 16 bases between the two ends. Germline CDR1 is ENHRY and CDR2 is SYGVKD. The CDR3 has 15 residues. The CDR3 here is CAISEEEDFLYEQYF. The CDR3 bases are TGTGCCATCAGTGAAGAGGAGGACTTTCTATACGAGCAGTACTTC.

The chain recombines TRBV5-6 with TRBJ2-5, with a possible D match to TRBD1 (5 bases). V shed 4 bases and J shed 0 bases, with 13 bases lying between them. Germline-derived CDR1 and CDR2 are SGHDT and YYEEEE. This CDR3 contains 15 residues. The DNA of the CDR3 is TGTGCCAGCAGCCGAAGAGCAGGGTACCAAGAGACCCAGTACTTC. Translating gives CASSRRAGYQETQYF.

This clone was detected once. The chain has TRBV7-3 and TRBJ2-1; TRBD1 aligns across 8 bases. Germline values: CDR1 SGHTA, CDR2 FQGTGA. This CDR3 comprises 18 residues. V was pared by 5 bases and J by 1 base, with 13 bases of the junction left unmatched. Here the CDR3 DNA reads TGTGCCAGCAGCCCCACTGGCCAGGGGGCACTATCCTACAATGAGCAGTTCTTC. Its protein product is CASSPTGQGALSYNEQFF.

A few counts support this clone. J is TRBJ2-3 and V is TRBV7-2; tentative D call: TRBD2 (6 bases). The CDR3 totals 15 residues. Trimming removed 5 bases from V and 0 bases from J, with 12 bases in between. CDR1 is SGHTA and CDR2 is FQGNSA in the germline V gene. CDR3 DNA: TGTGCCAGCAGCAAGTCACTAGCCAGCACAGATACGCAGTATTTT. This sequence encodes CASSKSLASTDTQYF.

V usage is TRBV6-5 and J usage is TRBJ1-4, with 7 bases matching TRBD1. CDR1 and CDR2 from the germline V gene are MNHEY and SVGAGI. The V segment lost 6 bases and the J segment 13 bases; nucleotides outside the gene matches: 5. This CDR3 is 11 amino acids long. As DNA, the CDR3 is TGTGCCAGCAGGGCAGGGGGAGTACTGTTTTTT. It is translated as CASRAGGVLFF.

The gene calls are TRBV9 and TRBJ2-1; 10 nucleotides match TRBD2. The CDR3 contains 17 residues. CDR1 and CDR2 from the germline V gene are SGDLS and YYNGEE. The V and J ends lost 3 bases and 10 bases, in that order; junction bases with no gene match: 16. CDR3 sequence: CASSDTGTSGARGEQFF. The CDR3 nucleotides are TGTGCCAGCAGCGACACGGGAACTAGCGGGGCCCGAGGGGAGCAGTTCTTC.

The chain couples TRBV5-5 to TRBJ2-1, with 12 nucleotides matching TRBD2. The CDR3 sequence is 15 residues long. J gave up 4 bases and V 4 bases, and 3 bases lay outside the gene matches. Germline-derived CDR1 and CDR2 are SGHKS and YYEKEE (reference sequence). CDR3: CASSVGLAGYNEQFF. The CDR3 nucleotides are TGTGCCAGCAGCGTGGGACTAGCGGGTTACAATGAGCAGTTCTTC.

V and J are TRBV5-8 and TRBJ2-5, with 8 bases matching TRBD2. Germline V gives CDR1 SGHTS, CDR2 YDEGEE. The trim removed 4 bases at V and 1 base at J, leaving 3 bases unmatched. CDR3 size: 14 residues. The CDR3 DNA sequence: TGTGCCAGCAGCCCGACTAGCGTCCAAGAGACCCAGTACTTC. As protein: CASSPTSVQETQYF.